These 17 T cell receptor beta chains came from one sample sequenced in a study of control samples from healthy donors and cancer patients. The repertoire was sequenced with immunoSEQ multiplex PCR; TCRdb's copy has only in-frame clones and lacks some. The sample includes about 21,000 clones, around 84% of them seen just once. The material sequenced was PBMCs. The receptors come from a man in his sixties with colorectal cancer.

The chain uses TRBV7-2 and TRBJ2-5; D unresolved. This CDR3 spans 16 amino acids. Germline V CDR1 and CDR2: SGHTA, FQGNSA. V lost 1 base, J lost 2 bases, and 14 bases lay in between. In nucleotides, the CDR3 is TGTGCCAGCAGCTTAGTGCCGTTGGCCCCTCAAGAGACCCAGTACTTC. Translation: CASSLVPLAPQETQYF. Full variable domain (rest looked up from reference TRBV7-2 and TRBJ2-5): GAGVSQSPSNKVTEKGKDVELRCDPISGHTALYWYRQSLGQGLEFLIYFQGNSAPDKSGLPSDRFSAERTGGSVSTLTIQRTQQEDSAVYLCASSLVPLAPQETQYFGPGTRLLVL.

The chain employs TRBV29-1 and TRBJ2-5, with a weak D call TRBD2 (5 bases). The CDR3 loop spans 12 amino acids. V was shortened by 5 bases and J by 3 bases, with 10 bases between the two germline ends. Germline V gene data show CDR1 as SQVTM and CDR2 as ANQGSEA. The DNA for the CDR3 is TGCAGCGTTCATAACGGGGAAGAGACCCAGTACTTC. It encodes CSVHNGEETQYF.

The V call is TRBV6-5, the J call TRBJ1-5, with no clear D. Germline V CDR1 and CDR2: MNHEY, SVGAGI. V shed 4 bases and J shed 2 bases, with 9 bases lying between them. The CDR3 has 14 residues. The CDR3, as DNA: TGTGCCAGCAGTTTGAAGGGTGGCAATCAGCCCCAGCATTTT. The encoded protein is CASSLKGGNQPQHF.

CDR3 bases: TGCGCCAGCAGCCAAGTAAACAGGGGGCTTGGAAACACCATATATTTT. Translated, it gives CASSQVNRGLGNTIYF. The chain links TRBV4-1 to TRBJ1-3; 9 bases line up with TRBD1. Germline-derived CDR1 and CDR2 are MGHRA and YSYEKL. Trimming removed 1 base from V and 3 bases from J; junction bases left unmatched: 4. This CDR3 is built from 16 residues.

This chain links TRBV5-1 with TRBJ1-2, with D possibly being TRBD1 (5 bases). Germline V lookup: CDR1 SGHRS, CDR2 YFSETQ. This CDR3 contains 16 residues. The germline V and J ends were trimmed by 0 bases and 3 bases, with 15 bases remaining between them. The chain's CDR3 is CASSLAPGPEDYGYTF. In DNA form, the CDR3 reads TGCGCCAGCAGCTTGGCCCCGGGACCGGAGGACTATGGCTACACCTTC.

This sequence joins TRBV27 and TRBJ1-5; 8 bases align to TRBD1. CDR1 and CDR2 (germline): MNHEY, SMNVEV (reference sequence). Trimming took 5 bases from V and 6 from J; bases not matched to a gene: 9. The CDR3 covers 15 residues. The DNA of the CDR3 is TGTGCCAGCAGTCCCCGGACAGGGCAAGGTCAGCCCCAGCATTTT. Its translation is CASSPRTGQGQPQHF.

This clone was detected only once. The DNA of the CDR3 is TGTGCCACCAGTGCCCTGGGGGAGGCTGAAGCTTTCTTT. Protein sequence: CATSALGEAEAFF. The V and J genes are TRBV24-1 and TRBJ1-1; D is possibly TRBD1 (5 bases). The V end was cut by 5 bases, the J end by 6 bases, with 12 bases between. Germline V gene data show CDR1 as KGHDR and CDR2 as SFDVKD. This CDR3 contains 13 residues.

The chain is built from TRBV6-5 and TRBJ1-5; no reliable D call. The germline CDR1 and CDR2 sequences are MNHEY and SVGAGI. V was shortened by 0 bases and J by 4 bases, with 7 bases between the two germline ends. The CDR3 spans 14 residues. The CDR3 sequence: CASSYSLGNQPQHF. The DNA of the CDR3 is TGTGCCAGCAGTTACTCCCTCGGGAATCAGCCCCAGCATTTT.

J is TRBJ1-6 and V is TRBV12-5; no firm D call. Germline V gives CDR1 LGHNT, CDR2 FRNRAP. The length of the CDR3 is 15 residues. Trimming took 6 bases from V and 6 from J, leaving 15 bases between them. The CDR3 DNA sequence: TGTGCTAGTGGAATGGATGGGTCCGCTAATTCACCCCTCCACTTT. As protein: CASGMDGSANSPLHF.

In its sample, this clone was seen once. The chain carries TRBV24-1 and TRBJ1-2, with unresolved D. From germline, CDR1 is KGHDR and CDR2 SFDVKD. The CDR3 has 12 residues. Trimming cost V 3 bases and J 8 bases, with 9 bases left between them. DNA of the CDR3: TGTGCCACCAGTGATGAAGTCGAGGGCTACACCTTC. Residues: CATSDEVEGYTF.

J is TRBJ1-3 and V is TRBV9; D remains ambiguous. Trimming took 3 bases from V and 0 from J, leaving 4 bases between them. This CDR3 is 13 amino acids long. Germline assignment: CDR1 SGDLS and CDR2 YYNGEE. CDR3 amino acids: CASSGNSGNTIYF. The CDR3 DNA reads TGTGCCAGCAGCGGAAACTCTGGAAACACCATATATTTT.

The chain recombines TRBV30 with TRBJ1-4; D is uncertain. Per the germline V gene, CDR1 is GTSNPN and CDR2 is SVGIG (reference sequence). The V gene lost 3 bases and the J gene lost 8 bases, with 13 bases spanning the gap. The CDR3 extends over 13 amino acids. The CDR3: CAWRTTMREKLFF. DNA of the CDR3: TGTGCCTGGAGGACCACCATGAGGGAAAAACTGTTTTTT.

This clone was detected once. The V and J genes are TRBV5-1 and TRBJ1-2, with TRBD1 as a possible D gene (5 bases). The CDR3 is 13 residues long. Germline CDR1 is SGHRS and CDR2 is YFSETQ. Trimming removed 5 bases from V and 6 bases from J, with 14 bases in between. CDR3 amino acids: CASRDPGTDGYTF. The CDR3 region has the DNA TGCGCCAGCAGGGACCCAGGGACGGATGGCTACACCTTC. The full variable domain, with the rest looked up from reference TRBV5-1 and TRBJ1-2, is KAGVTQTPRYLIKTRGQQVTLSCSPISGHRSVSWYQQTPGQGLQFLFEYFSETQRNKGNFPGRFSGRQFSNSRSEMNVSTLELGDSALYLCASRDPGTDGYTFGSGTRLTVV.

This chain joins TRBV14 and TRBJ2-7; D may be TRBD1 (5 bases). The CDR3 is made up of 13 amino acids. Germline V gene data show CDR1 as SGHDN and CDR2 as FVKESK. Deletions cut 3 bases from V and 2 bases from J, with 8 bases between. The CDR3 loop reads CASSQTVTYEQYF. The DNA for the CDR3 is TGTGCCAGCAGCCAGACAGTTACCTACGAGCAGTACTTC.

V usage is TRBV5-1 and J usage is TRBJ1-4, with D tentatively TRBD1 (6 bases). This CDR3 is built from 16 residues. Trimming removed 3 bases from V and 4 bases from J, with 16 bases in between. Germline lookup yields CDR1 SGHRS and CDR2 YFSETQ. DNA for the CDR3: TGCGCCAGCAGCTCAGGCAGGGGCCCTGATAATGAAAAACTGTTTTTT. It encodes CASSSGRGPDNEKLFF.

CDR3 sequence reads: CATSDPPTDTQYF. In DNA, the CDR3 is TGTGCCACCAGTGATCCCCCGACAGATACGCAGTATTTT. The V gene is TRBV24-1, the J gene TRBJ2-3, with D unresolved. Looked up from germline, CDR1 is KGHDR and CDR2 is SFDVKD. V lost 3 bases and J lost 3, with 6 bases in between. This CDR3 comprises 13 residues.

The chain links TRBV5-4 to TRBJ1-2, with 9 bases lining up with TRBD1. The CDR3 is made up of 15 amino acids. Trimming removed 2 bases from V and 8 bases from J; junction bases left unmatched: 10. Germline values: CDR1 SGHNT, CDR2 YYREEE (reference sequence). The CDR3 region is CASSFGQGFSRGYTF. The CDR3 coding sequence is TGTGCCAGCAGCTTTGGACAGGGGTTCTCGAGGGGCTACACCTTC.